This is a list of T cell receptor beta chains from one sample in a study of blood T cell repertoires in COVID-19. Repertoires were generated with immunoSEQ multiplex PCR, while TCRdb's copy carries only in-frame clones and drops some. The profile shows fewer than 120,000 clones, more than 70% of them singletons. Sequencing was performed on peripheral blood. Every receptor here comes from a woman aged 50 to 60 with acute or convalescent COVID-19. Both conserved end residues are part of each CDR3. Fields, in order: CDR3 length, D gene, J gene, clone size, V gene, CDR3 protein, CDR3 DNA. The D gene is left open where the match is weak. Clone size is shown for a subset of rows, as once, few, many or a class of expanded clone.

15 NA TRBJ1-4 NA TRBV18 CASSPPTAFNEKLFF TGTGCCAGCTCACCACCGACAGCTTTTAATGAAAAACTGTTTTTT
13 NA TRBJ2-2 NA TRBV7-9 CASRGVNTGELFF TGTGCCAGCAGGGGCGTCAACACCGGGGAGCTGTTTTTT
16 TRBD2 TRBJ2-2 NA TRBV7-9 CASSLVSGRETGELFF TGTGCCAGCAGCTTAGTCAGCGGGAGGGAAACCGGGGAGCTGTTTTTT
21 TRBD2 TRBJ2-2 NA TRBV3-1/TRBV3-2 CASSRERLAGGLGMNTGELFF TGTGCCAGCAGCCGCGAAAGACTAGCGGGAGGTTTGGGAATGAACACCGGGGAGCTGTTTTTT
16 NA TRBJ1-3 NA TRBV3-1/TRBV3-2 CASSQEWGGLGNTIYF TGTGCCAGCAGCCAAGAGTGGGGGGGACTGGGAAACACCATATATTTT
14 TRBD2 TRBJ2-7 NA TRBV10-2 CASHGASGRGEQYF TGCGCCAGCCATGGGGCTAGCGGGAGAGGCGAGCAGTACTTC
16 NA TRBJ1-1 NA TRBV4-2 CASSQETGTVYTEAFF TGTGCCAGCAGCCAAGAGACCGGTACAGTGTACACTGAAGCTTTCTTT
17 NA TRBJ1-6 NA TRBV5-1 CASSSDMTALSNSPLHF TGCGCCAGCAGCTCAGATATGACAGCCCTCTCCAATTCACCCCTCCACTTT
12 NA TRBJ2-5 NA TRBV5-6 CASSLGEKTQYF TGTGCCAGCAGCTTGGGGGAGAAGACCCAGTACTTC
14 NA TRBJ1-6 NA TRBV18 CASSPRDFESPLHF TGTGCCAGCTCACCCCGGGACTTTGAGTCACCCCTCCACTTT
14 NA TRBJ2-5 NA TRBV15 CATGSPGLRETQYF TGTGCCACCGGAAGTCCGGGACTTCGGGAGACCCAGTACTTC
15 NA TRBJ1-2 NA TRBV28 CASSTSGTAEGGYTF TGTGCCAGCAGCACCAGCGGGACCGCCGAAGGGGGCTACACCTTC
15 TRBD1 TRBJ1-4 NA TRBV6-6 CASSPPGQGNEKLFF TGTGCCAGCAGTCCTCCGGGACAGGGTAATGAAAAACTGTTTTTT
14 TRBD1 TRBJ1-4 NA TRBV19 CASSAGTGNEKLFF TGTGCCAGTAGTGCCGGGACAGGGAACGAAAAACTGTTTTTT
16 TRBD2 TRBJ2-1 NA TRBV28 CASSLWGGLDGNEQFF TGTGCCAGCAGTTTATGGGGGGGACTAGATGGGAATGAGCAGTTCTTC
15 NA TRBJ2-4 NA TRBV11-2 CASSFPGLAKNIQYF TGTGCCAGCAGCTTTCCGGGGTTAGCCAAAAACATTCAGTACTTC
14 NA TRBJ1-3 once TRBV19 CASCSGASGNTIYF TGTGCCAGTTGTTCAGGGGCCTCTGGAAACACCATATATTTT
13 NA TRBJ1-1 NA TRBV28 CASITGWNTEAFF TGTGCCAGCATAACGGGTTGGAACACTGAAGCTTTCTTT
13 TRBD1 TRBJ1-5 NA TRBV2 CASGGTGHQPQHF TGTGCCAGCGGGGGGACAGGGCATCAGCCCCAGCATTTT
14 NA TRBJ1-2 NA TRBV6-5 CASSPGGRDYGYTF TGTGCCAGCAGCCCCGGAGGGCGCGACTATGGCTACACCTTC
14 NA TRBJ1-2 few TRBV29-1 CSVSGSTPYYGYTF TGCAGCGTTTCAGGGTCCACCCCCTACTATGGCTACACCTTC
14 NA TRBJ2-2 NA TRBV6-6 CASRPATDTGELFF TGTGCCAGCCGTCCGGCGACAGACACCGGGGAGCTGTTTTTT
16 NA TRBJ2-1 NA TRBV5-8 CASSLETGLLYNEQFF TGTGCCAGCAGCTTAGAGACAGGCCTCCTCTACAATGAGCAGTTCTTC
13 TRBD1 TRBJ1-2 NA TRBV6-5 CASSTGTGPGYTF TGTGCCAGCAGTACTGGGACAGGACCTGGCTACACCTTC
15 TRBD1 TRBJ2-5 NA TRBV2 CASSGDRGPGETQYF TGTGCCAGCAGTGGGGACAGGGGGCCGGGGGAGACCCAGTACTTC
17 TRBD2 TRBJ2-1 NA TRBV9 CASSLRTSVFSYNEQFF TGTGCCAGCAGCCTCCGGACTAGCGTCTTCTCCTACAATGAGCAGTTCTTC
16 NA TRBJ2-1 NA TRBV5-6 CASSLEVGGSYNEQFF TGTGCCAGCAGCTTGGAGGTCGGAGGCTCCTACAATGAGCAGTTCTTC
17 TRBD1 TRBJ2-5 NA TRBV4-2 CASSQAGTGDRGETQYF TGTGCCAGCAGCCAAGCCGGAACAGGGGACAGGGGAGAGACCCAGTACTTC
14 NA TRBJ2-3 NA TRBV6-4 CASSDGLGGDTQYF TGTGCCAGCAGTGACGGGCTCGGGGGAGATACGCAGTATTTT
17 TRBD1 TRBJ1-1 NA TRBV28 CASSFPLGTARNTEAFF TGTGCCAGCAGTTTTCCCCTGGGGACAGCTAGGAACACTGAAGCTTTCTTT
16 TRBD1 TRBJ1-2 NA TRBV15 CATSRGPQTGSYGYTF TGTGCCACCAGCAGAGGACCCCAGACAGGGTCCTATGGCTACACCTTC
15 TRBD2 TRBJ2-2 once TRBV5-6 CASSGRGRAIGELFF TGTGCCAGCAGCGGCCGCGGGAGGGCCATCGGGGAGCTGTTTTTT
16 TRBD1 TRBJ1-5 NA TRBV23-1 CASSQSVTGGGQPQHF TGCGCCAGCAGTCAATCGGTAACAGGGGGCGGGCAGCCCCAGCATTTT
16 NA TRBJ2-3 NA TRBV5-1 CASSLSSGGMIDTQYF TGCGCCAGCAGCTTGAGTAGCGGCGGGATGATTGATACGCAGTATTTT
13 NA TRBJ2-1 NA TRBV2 CASSPDSYNEQFF TGTGCCAGCAGTCCCGACAGCTACAATGAGCAGTTCTTC
18 NA TRBJ2-1 NA TRBV21-1 CASSKALRAGGGYNEQFF TGTGCCAGCAGCAAAGCGCTCCGCGCGGGAGGGGGGTACAATGAGCAGTTCTTC
15 TRBD2 TRBJ2-1 NA TRBV5-1 CASSLLAGGQGEQFF TGCGCCAGCAGTCTTCTGGCGGGAGGGCAGGGTGAGCAGTTCTTC
15 NA TRBJ2-7 once TRBV28 CASSFPRETGYEQYF TGTGCCAGCAGTTTTCCCCGGGAAACGGGGTATGAGCAGTACTTC
16 NA TRBJ2-7 NA TRBV7-8 CASSLASRQVFHAQYF TGTGCCAGCAGCTTAGCCTCCCGACAGGTCTTTCACGCGCAGTACTTC
16 NA TRBJ1-3 NA TRBV3-1/TRBV3-2 CASSLGAGGAGNTIYF TGTGCCAGCAGCCTCGGGGCGGGGGGAGCTGGAAACACCATATATTTT
15 NA TRBJ2-2 NA TRBV7-2 CASSFDRRNTGELFF TGTGCCAGCAGCTTCGACAGGAGGAACACCGGGGAGCTGTTTTTT
16 TRBD2 TRBJ2-1 NA TRBV16 CASSHLAGSSYNEQFF TGTGCCAGCAGCCATTTAGCGGGTAGCTCCTACAATGAGCAGTTCTTC
14 TRBD2 TRBJ2-5 NA TRBV2 CASSDGGRKETQYF TGTGCCAGCAGTGACGGCGGGAGGAAAGAGACCCAGTACTTC
13 NA TRBJ2-5 NA TRBV3-1/TRBV3-2 CASSQAGKETQYF TGTGCCAGCAGCCAAGCGGGAAAAGAGACCCAGTACTTC
14 TRBD1 TRBJ1-6 few TRBV7-6 CASSPTGLSSPLHF TGTGCCAGCAGCCCGACAGGGCTATCCTCACCCCTCCACTTT
19 NA TRBJ2-7 once TRBV21-1 CASSWMGRSGTGSSYEQYF TGTGCCAGCAGCTGGATGGGGAGGTCCGGGACAGGGTCCTCCTACGAGCAGTACTTC
15 TRBD1 TRBJ1-2 NA TRBV6-6 CASSYSTGANYGYTF TGTGCCAGCAGTTACTCCACAGGGGCTAACTATGGCTACACCTTC
17 TRBD2 TRBJ2-1 NA TRBV18 CASSPRGLAGSYNEQFF TGTGCCAGCTCACCACGGGGACTAGCGGGATCCTACAATGAGCAGTTCTTC
15 TRBD2 TRBJ2-3 few TRBV7-2 CASSSSGKSTDTQYF TGTGCCAGCAGCTCCAGCGGGAAGAGCACAGATACGCAGTATTTT
15 NA TRBJ2-3 NA TRBV4-2 CASSQTLAATDTQYF TGTGCCAGCAGCCAAACATTAGCGGCCACAGATACGCAGTATTTT
13 NA TRBJ2-1 NA TRBV29-1 CSVERAGDNEQFF TGCAGCGTTGAAAGGGCAGGGGACAATGAGCAGTTCTTC
16 TRBD2 TRBJ2-1 NA TRBV6-4 CASSDAGSGRLNEQFF TGTGCCAGCAGTGACGCTGGGAGCGGGAGGTTGAATGAGCAGTTCTTC
17 TRBD1 TRBJ1-1 few TRBV2 CASRKGQGFLLDTEAFF TGTGCCAGCAGGAAAGGACAGGGGTTTCTGTTGGACACTGAAGCTTTCTTT
15 TRBD1 TRBJ2-2 NA TRBV5-1 CASRSNRGDTGELFF TGCGCCAGCAGGTCCAACAGGGGAGATACCGGGGAGCTGTTTTTT